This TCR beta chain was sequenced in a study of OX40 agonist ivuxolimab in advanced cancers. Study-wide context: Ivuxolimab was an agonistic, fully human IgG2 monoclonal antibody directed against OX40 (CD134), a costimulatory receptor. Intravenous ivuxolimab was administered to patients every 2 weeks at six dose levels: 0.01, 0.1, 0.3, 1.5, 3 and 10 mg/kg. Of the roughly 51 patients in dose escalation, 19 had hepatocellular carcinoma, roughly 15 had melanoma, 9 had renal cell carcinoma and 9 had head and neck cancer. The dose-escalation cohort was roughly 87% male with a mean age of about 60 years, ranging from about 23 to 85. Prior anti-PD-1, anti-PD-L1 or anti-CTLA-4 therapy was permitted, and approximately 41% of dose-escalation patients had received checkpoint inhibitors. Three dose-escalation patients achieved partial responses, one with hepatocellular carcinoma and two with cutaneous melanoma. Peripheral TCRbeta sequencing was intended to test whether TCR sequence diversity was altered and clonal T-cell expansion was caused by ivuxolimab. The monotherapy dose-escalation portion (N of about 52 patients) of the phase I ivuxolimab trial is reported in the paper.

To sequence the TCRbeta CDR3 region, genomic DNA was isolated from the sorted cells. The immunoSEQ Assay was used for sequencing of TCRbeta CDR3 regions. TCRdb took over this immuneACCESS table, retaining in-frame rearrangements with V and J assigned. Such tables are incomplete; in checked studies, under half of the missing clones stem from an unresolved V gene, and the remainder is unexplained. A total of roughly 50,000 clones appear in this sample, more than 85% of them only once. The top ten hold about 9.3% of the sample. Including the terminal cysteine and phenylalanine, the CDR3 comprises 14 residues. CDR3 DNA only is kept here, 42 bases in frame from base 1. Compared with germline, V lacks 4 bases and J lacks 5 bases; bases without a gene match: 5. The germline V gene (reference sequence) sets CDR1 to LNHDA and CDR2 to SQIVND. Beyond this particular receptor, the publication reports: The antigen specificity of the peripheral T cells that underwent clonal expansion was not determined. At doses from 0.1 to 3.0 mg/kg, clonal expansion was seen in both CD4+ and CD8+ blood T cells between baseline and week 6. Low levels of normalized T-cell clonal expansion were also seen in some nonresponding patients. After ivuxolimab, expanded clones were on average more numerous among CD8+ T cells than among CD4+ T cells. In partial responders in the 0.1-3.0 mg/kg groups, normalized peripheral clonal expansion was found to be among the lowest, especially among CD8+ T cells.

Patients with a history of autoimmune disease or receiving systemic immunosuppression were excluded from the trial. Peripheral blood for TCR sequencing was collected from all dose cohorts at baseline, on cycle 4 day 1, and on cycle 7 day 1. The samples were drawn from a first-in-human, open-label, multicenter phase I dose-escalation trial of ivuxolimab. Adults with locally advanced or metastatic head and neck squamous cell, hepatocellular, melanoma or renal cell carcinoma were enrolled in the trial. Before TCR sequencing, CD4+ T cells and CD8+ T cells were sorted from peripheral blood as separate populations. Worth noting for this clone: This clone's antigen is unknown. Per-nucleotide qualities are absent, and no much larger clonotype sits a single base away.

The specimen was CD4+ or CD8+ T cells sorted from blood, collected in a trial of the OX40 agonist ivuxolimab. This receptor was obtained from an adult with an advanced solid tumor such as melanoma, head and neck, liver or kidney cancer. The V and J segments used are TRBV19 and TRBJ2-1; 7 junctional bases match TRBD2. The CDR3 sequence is CASSTGTINNEQFF. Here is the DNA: TGTGCCAGTAGTACAGGGACTATCAACAATGAGCAGTTCTTC.